This T cell receptor beta chain was captured by sequencing in a study of cytomegalovirus exposure and HLA in healthy donors. Regarding the study as a whole: In an earlier analysis, most TCR beta V segments were productive about 87% or about 30% of the time.

It was with 60 Vbeta and 13 Jbeta primers that the PCR ran. Method: immunoSEQ multiplex PCR; TCRdb's copy keeps in-frame clones and lacks some. Of under 250,000 clones listed, 70% to 90% are singletons. Per germline, CDR1 LNHDA and CDR2 SQIVND (reference sequence). CDR3 length equals 15 residues. V was cut by 0 bases and J by 5 bases, with 8 bases left in between. Samples came from healthy bone marrow donors. Notes on this clone: Its antigen is not identified.

Input material: PBMCs. The chain employs TRBV19 and TRBJ1-6, with no clear D. The receptor comes from a woman aged 55-70 years in good health and CMV-seropositive. The chain's CDR3 is CASSIESTNNSPLHF. DNA of the CDR3: TGTGCCAGTAGTATAGAGAGTACGAATAATTCACCCCTCCACTTT.